A single sample is the source of the 15 T cell receptor beta chains below, sequenced in a study of blood T cell repertoires in COVID-19. Method: immunoSEQ multiplex PCR; TCRdb's copy keeps in-frame clones and lacks some. The repertoire includes a few hundred thousand clones, about nine tenths of them detected once, and 8.3% sits in the top ten. Sequencing input: PBMCs or T cells enriched from blood (not recorded which). The receptors originated from a woman aged 55-69 years who had recovered from COVID-19.

The rearrangement uses TRBV6-5 and TRBJ1-5, with TRBD1 as a possible D gene (5 bases). The CDR3 runs to 13 residues. Per the germline V gene, CDR1 is MNHEY and CDR2 is SVGAGI. Deletions cut 2 bases from V and 6 bases from J, with 8 bases between. CDR3 in amino acids: CASSYGGSQPQHF. The CDR3 region has the DNA TGTGCCAGCAGTTACGGGGGGAGTCAGCCCCAGCATTTT.

The gene calls are TRBV3-1 (or the pseudogene TRBV3-2) and TRBJ2-2; D is unresolved. CDR1 LGHDT and CDR2 YNNKEL come from the germline V gene (reference sequence). This CDR3 comprises 12 residues. Trimming took off 3 bases at V and 14 bases at J, with 13 bases between the two ends. For the CDR3, the DNA is TGTGCCAGCAGCCACCTAAGCTCGGGTCTGTTTTTT. Amino acid sequence: CASSHLSSGLFF.

The chain carries TRBV11-2 and TRBJ2-2; TRBD1 agrees at 8 bases. J gave up 5 bases and V 4 bases, and 9 bases lay outside the gene matches. This CDR3 comprises 16 residues. Germline CDR1 reads SGHAT; CDR2 reads FQNNGV. CDR3 in DNA: TGTGCCAGCAGCTCCCGGGACAGGAGGTGGACCGGGGAGCTGTTTTTT. It specifies CASSSRDRRWTGELFF.

This chain connects TRBV9 to TRBJ2-3, with 7 bases fitting TRBD2. In germline, CDR1 is SGDLS, CDR2 YYNGEE. V dropped 2 bases and J dropped 3; count of bases not matched to a gene: 9. The CDR3 spans 16 residues. The CDR3 DNA follows: TGTGCCAGCAGCGTCATGGGAGGGGTAACGACAGATACGCAGTATTTT. It specifies CASSVMGGVTTDTQYF.

The rearrangement joins TRBV5-5 to TRBJ2-7; D is perhaps TRBD1 (6 bases). V lost 4 bases to trimming and J lost 5 bases, with 13 bases between them. This CDR3 spans 13 amino acids. Germline CDR1 is SGHKS and CDR2 is YYEKEE (reference sequence). As DNA, the CDR3 is TGTGCCAGCAGCCAACAGGGAGTGAACGAGCAGTACGTC. This encodes CASSQQGVNEQYV.

The V gene is TRBV27, the J gene TRBJ2-1; D is possibly TRBD1 (6 bases). Looked up from germline, CDR1 is MNHEY and CDR2 is SMNVEV (reference sequence). Trimming pared 6 bases from V and 10 bases from J, leaving 10 bases between. The CDR3 has 11 amino acids. DNA for the CDR3: TGTGCCAGCAGGGGGGCCAGGGAGCAGTTCTTC. Amino acids: CASRGAREQFF.

Only a few counts were recorded for this clone. The chain joins TRBV3-1 (or the pseudogene TRBV3-2) to TRBJ2-4; TRBD2 aligns across 7 bases. Germline V gene data show CDR1 as LGHDT and CDR2 as YNNKEL (reference sequence). The CDR3 consists of 18 residues. The V and J ends lost 4 bases and 0 bases, in that order; junction bases with no gene match: 12. The CDR3 protein is CASSREGLSQLAKNIQYF. The CDR3 DNA is TGTGCCAGCAGCCGCGAGGGACTAAGTCAACTAGCCAAAAACATTCAGTACTTC.

The chain couples TRBV18 to TRBJ1-1, with no clear D. CDR1 is KGHSH and CDR2 is LQKENI in the germline V gene. There are 14 residues in the CDR3. Trimming stripped 2 bases from V and 4 bases from J, with 11 bases between. CDR3 protein: CASSPDQASTEAFF. The CDR3 region has the DNA TGTGCCAGCTCACCAGACCAGGCAAGCACTGAAGCTTTCTTT.

V is TRBV5-5 and J is TRBJ1-2; possibly TRBD1 for D (6 bases). Germline V gene lookup returns CDR1 SGHKS and CDR2 YYEKEE (reference sequence). The CDR3 has 15 amino acids. Trimming shortened V by 0 bases and J by 1 base, and 10 bases separated the two germline ends. The CDR3 DNA reads TGTGCCAGCAGCTTGGGGACAGCCGATAACTATGGCTACACCTTC. This codes for CASSLGTADNYGYTF.

This chain uses TRBV7-8 with TRBJ2-2; D uncertain. V was clipped by 2 bases and J by 1 base, with 11 bases between them. The V gene's germline CDR1 is SGHVS and CDR2 FQNEAQ. The CDR3 runs to 16 residues. The CDR3 sequence: CASSLRRSQNTGELFF. The CDR3 DNA reads TGTGCCAGCAGCTTACGTAGATCCCAGAACACCGGGGAGCTGTTTTTT. Full variable domain (outside the CDR3, taken from reference TRBV7-8 and TRBJ2-2): GAGVSQSPRYKVAKRGQDVALRCDPISGHVSLFWYQQALGQGPEFLTYFQNEAQLDKSGLPSDRFFAERPEGSVSTLKIQRTQQEDSAVYLCASSLRRSQNTGELFFGEGSRLTVL.

The rearrangement joins TRBV6-5 to TRBJ1-1; D is perhaps TRBD1 (6 bases). CDR1 MNHEY and CDR2 SVGAGI come from the germline V gene. Trimming stripped 2 bases from V and 2 bases from J, with 15 bases between. The CDR3 has 16 amino acids. The CDR3 region is CASSYTGNPPNTEAFF. DNA of the CDR3: TGTGCCAGCAGTTACACAGGGAATCCCCCTAACACTGAAGCTTTCTTT.

The rearrangement joins TRBV5-1 to TRBJ2-1; D is possibly TRBD2 (6 bases). The CDR3 extends over 15 amino acids. The germline CDR1 and CDR2 sequences are SGHRS and YFSETQ. Trimming left V 4 bases short and J 5 bases short, with 16 bases between. CDR3 bases: TGCGCCAGCAGCCAGGGACCGGGAGAAGACAATGAGCAGTTCTTC. The encoded protein is CASSQGPGEDNEQFF.

This chain joins TRBV3-1 (or the pseudogene TRBV3-2) and TRBJ1-5; a weak D match, TRBD1 (6 bases). This CDR3 spans 14 amino acids. Trimming cost V 3 bases and J 7 bases, with 13 bases left between them. CDR1 is LGHDT and CDR2 is YNNKEL in the germline V gene (reference sequence). The CDR3 region is CASSQNNRDQPQHF. As DNA, the CDR3 is TGTGCCAGCAGCCAGAATAACAGGGACCAGCCCCAGCATTTT.

This rearrangement joins TRBV7-9 to TRBJ1-4, with 8 bases aligning to TRBD1. Germline V CDR1 and CDR2: SEHNR, FQNEAQ (reference sequence). V gave up 5 bases and J gave up 7 bases; unmatched junction bases: 6. This CDR3 contains 14 residues. CDR3 in amino acids: CASSNTGGAEKLFF. CDR3 in DNA: TGTGCCAGCAGCAATACAGGGGGGGCTGAAAAACTGTTTTTT.

This chain joins TRBV2 and TRBJ1-6; D is ambiguous. Germline loops: CDR1 SNHLY, CDR2 FYNNEI. The CDR3 has 16 amino acids. V was shortened by 1 base and J by 7 bases, with 14 bases between the two germline ends. The CDR3 loop reads CASSEDAPRNNSPLHF. CDR3 bases: TGTGCCAGCAGTGAAGATGCCCCGAGAAACAATTCACCCCTCCACTTT.